Listed here are 15 T cell receptor beta chains from one sample, sequenced in a study of T-cell memory formation after mild COVID-19. In TCRdb, the 5' RACE reads were re-called with MiXCR into one record per CDR3 protein. The table lists under 250,000 distinct CDR3 sequences, roughly 15% of them singletons. The sample consisted of PBMCs or a T cell subset sorted from them (not recorded which). The receptor set was obtained from an adult woman who had mild COVID-19 (a few samples of this study predate the infection). Cell type and time point are not known.

The rearrangement links TRBV12-3 or TRBV12-4 to TRBJ1-2; D might be TRBD1 (5 bases). CDR3 length: 13 residues. The V and J ends lost 0 bases and 6 bases respectively, with 8 bases between them. The CDR3 nucleotides read TGTGCCAGCAGTTTAGCCAAGGGACATGGCTACACCTTC. As protein: CASSLAKGHGYTF.

This clonotype has at least ten counts. The chain is built from TRBV7-2 and TRBJ2-3; D is possibly TRBD2 (6 bases). Germline CDR1 SGHTA, CDR2 FQGNSA. CDR3 length: 16 amino acids. Trimming left V 2 bases short and J 3 bases short, with 15 bases between. CDR3 amino acids: CASSLRPSAGTDTQYF. CDR3 nucleotide sequence: TGTGCCAGCAGCTTACGACCTTCAGCGGGTACAGATACGCAGTATTTT. Complete variable domain (other parts from reference TRBV7-2 and TRBJ2-3): GAGVSQSPSNKVTEKGKDVELRCDPISGHTALYWYRQSLGQGLEFLIYFQGNSAPDKSGLPSDRFSAERTGGSVSTLTIQRTQQEDSAVYLCASSLRPSAGTDTQYFGPGTRLTVL.

This clonotype was found many times. The gene calls are TRBV7-2 and TRBJ1-1; D might be TRBD1 (5 bases). V lost 4 bases and J lost 0, with 15 bases in between. Per germline, CDR1 SGHTA and CDR2 FQGNSA. The CDR3 consists of 16 residues. The CDR3 protein is CASSSGVGLLNTEAFF. The DNA of the CDR3 is TGTGCCAGCAGCTCTGGGGTGGGACTCCTGAACACTGAAGCTTTCTTT.

This clonotype occurred a few times. The J gene is TRBJ2-1, the V gene TRBV11-2, with 8 positions matching TRBD1. Germline CDR1 is SGHAT and CDR2 is FQNNGV. The V segment lost 5 bases and the J segment 5 bases; nucleotides outside the gene matches: 11. There are 16 residues in the CDR3. The CDR3 sequence is CASSLIPRTGNNEQFF. In DNA, the CDR3 is TGTGCCAGCAGCCTCATCCCTCGGACAGGGAACAATGAGCAGTTCTTC.

V is TRBV10-3 and J is TRBJ1-4, with D possibly matching TRBD1 (5 bases). The germline V gene has CDR1 ENHRY and CDR2 SYGVKD. V was cut by 3 bases and J by 0 bases, with 5 bases left in between. The length of the CDR3 is 14 residues. CDR3 in amino acids: CAISEGATNEKLFF. The CDR3 nucleotides are TGTGCCATCAGTGAAGGGGCAACTAATGAAAAACTGTTTTTT.

The table lists this clonotype with a few counts. The J gene is TRBJ1-1, the V gene TRBV5-1, with 7 bases that match TRBD1. This CDR3 is built from 14 residues. The J segment lost 3 bases and the V segment lost 6 bases, leaving 8 bases of the junction unmatched. CDR1 is SGHRS, CDR2 YFSETQ, per germline. The CDR3 DNA follows: TGCGCCAGCACCCGCGGACAGGAGGACACTGAAGCTTTCTTT. Its protein product is CASTRGQEDTEAFF.

This chain joins TRBV6-2 or TRBV6-3 and TRBJ1-1; D unclear. The V gene's germline CDR1 is MNHEY and CDR2 SVGEGT. The CDR3 spans 13 residues. Trimming took 10 bases from V and 1 from J, leaving 13 bases between them. CDR3 nucleotides: TGTGCCATCCCCTCGGAGCGGAACACTGAAGCTTTCTTT. The encoded protein is CAIPSERNTEAFF.

The chain links TRBV18 to TRBJ2-5; D is possibly TRBD2 (5 bases). This CDR3 has 16 residues. CDR1 is KGHSH, CDR2 LQKENI, per germline. Trimming left V 3 bases short and J 2 bases short, with 16 bases between. DNA of the CDR3: TGTGCCAGCTCACCTTGGACTGGGTACCAGCAAGAGACCCAGTACTTC. Protein product: CASSPWTGYQQETQYF.

This clonotype was recorded many times. This chain uses TRBV5-1 with TRBJ2-3; no clear D. CDR1 is SGHRS, CDR2 YFSETQ, per germline. The V end was cut by 0 bases, the J end by 2 bases, with 10 bases between. This CDR3 has 15 residues. As DNA, the CDR3 is TGCGCCAGCAGCTTGGACGGACGAACCACAGATACGCAGTATTTT. Its translation is CASSLDGRTTDTQYF.

This clonotype was seen repeatedly, ten times or more. J is TRBJ2-7 and V is TRBV2; D is undetermined. The V gene's germline CDR1 is SNHLY and CDR2 FYNNEI. Trimming shortened V by 3 bases and J by 3 bases, and 3 bases separated the two germline ends. The CDR3 is 11 amino acids. The CDR3 DNA follows: TGTGCCAGCAGTGAGCTCTACGAGCAGTACTTC. As protein: CASSELYEQYF. Combining the CDR3 with reference TRBV2 and TRBJ2-7 gives the whole variable domain EPEVTQTPSHQVTQMGQEVILRCVPISNHLYFYWYRQILGQKVEFLVSFYNNEISEKSEIFDDQFSVERPDGSNFTLKIRSTKLEDSAMYFCASSELYEQYFGPGTRLTVT.

This clonotype showed up many times. This chain uses TRBV5-1 with TRBJ1-2, with D tentatively TRBD1 (5 bases). The V and J ends lost 1 base and 8 bases respectively, with 9 bases between them. This CDR3 is 12 amino acids long. The germline CDR1 and CDR2 sequences are SGHRS and YFSETQ. CDR3 nucleotides: TGCGCCAGCAGCTTGAGAGGGGAAGGCTACACCTTC. Translating gives CASSLRGEGYTF.

The CDR3, as DNA: TGCGCCAGCAGCCATCGAGGGATAGGACAGGGGATGCCTGAAGCTTTCTTT. This sequence encodes CASSHRGIGQGMPEAFF. V gene TRBV4-3 combines with J gene TRBJ1-1, with 9 positions matching TRBD1. This CDR3 has 17 residues. Germline V CDR1 and CDR2: LGHNA, YSLEER. Unmatched junction bases numbered 14, after V lost 3 bases and J lost 6 bases.

The genes are TRBV3-1 and TRBJ1-5; D is unclear. The CDR3 is 14 residues long. CDR1 is LGHDT, CDR2 YNNKEL, per germline (reference sequence). V was pared by 2 bases and J by 1 base, with 6 bases between. The CDR3 DNA is TGTGCCAGCAGCCAACTGGACAGCAATCAGCCCCAGCATTTT. This sequence encodes CASSQLDSNQPQHF.

This clonotype was seen ten or more times. V gene TRBV20-1 combines with J gene TRBJ1-1; D perhaps matches TRBD1 (5 bases). The CDR3 totals 16 residues. V was cut by 1 base and J by 2 bases, with 17 bases left in between. In germline, CDR1 is DFQATT, CDR2 SNEGSKA (reference sequence). Here the CDR3 DNA reads TGCAGTGCTAGAGTGGGGCAGGGACGGGCTAACACTGAAGCTTTCTTT. The encoded protein is CSARVGQGRANTEAFF.

This clonotype was picked up a small number of times. The rearrangement joins TRBV29-1 to TRBJ1-4, with 7 bases fitting TRBD1. This CDR3 has 13 amino acids. Per germline, CDR1 SQVTM and CDR2 ANQGSEA. V lost 6 bases and J lost 3; bases outside the gene matches: 4. The CDR3 nucleotides are TGCAGCGTCACAGGGGTCGCTAATGAAAAACTGTTTTTT. Amino acids: CSVTGVANEKLFF.